This T cell receptor (beta chain) came from a study of blood T cell repertoires in COVID-19. This clone was seen more than once but under ten times. The repertoire was sequenced with immunoSEQ multiplex PCR; TCRdb's copy has only in-frame clones and lacks some. The sample includes approximately 100,000 clones, about 92% of them seen just once. CDR3 length: 15 residues. In germline, CDR1 is SGHVS, CDR2 FQNEAQ. Deletions cut 6 bases from V and 1 base from J, with 13 bases between. The source of this sequence is a woman over 75 in a cohort sampled during active COVID-19. The sequenced sample was peripheral blood. The chain carries TRBV7-8 and TRBJ2-1; maybe TRBD1 (5 bases). CDR3 loop: CASSYHDSSYNEQFF. CDR3 coding DNA: TGTGCCAGCAGTTACCACGACAGTTCCTACAATGAGCAGTTCTTC. Full variable domain (remainder filled in from reference TRBV7-8 and TRBJ2-1): GAGVSQSPRYKVAKRGQDVALRCDPISGHVSLFWYQQALGQGPEFLTYFQNEAQLDKSGLPSDRFFAERPEGSVSTLKIQRTQQEDSAVYLCASSYHDSSYNEQFFGPGTRLTVL.